Listed below are T cell receptor beta chains from one sample, sequenced in a study of T cell responses to AZD1222 COVID-19 vaccine. The assay was immunoSEQ multiplex PCR, and TCRdb's table has in-frame clones only and misses some. The sample lists about 72,000 clones; 89% were seen once. The sample was peripheral blood, taken 28 days after the second AZD1222 dose. These receptors all come from an adult who received the AZD1222 COVID-19 vaccine. Each CDR3 is given with its conserved first and last residue. Fields, in order: D gene, clone size, V gene, J gene, CDR3 DNA, CDR3 protein. D genes are given only for firm matches. Clone size, where shown, is once, few, many, or a class for clones that have expanded.

>TRBD1|NA|TRBV7-9|TRBJ2-6
TGTGCCAGCAGCTTACCCAGGGGGCTTATAGGGGCCAACGTCCTGACTTTC
CASSLPRGLIGANVLTF
>NA|NA|TRBV28|TRBJ1-3
TGTGCCAGCGGAGTGACAAGCTCTGGAAACACCATATATTTT
CASGVTSSGNTIYF
>TRBD1|NA|TRBV4-3|TRBJ1-6
TGCGCCAGCAGCCAAGAGAGCGGGGACAGCCTTTCACCCCTCCACTTT
CASSQESGDSLSPLHF
>NA|NA|TRBV19|TRBJ1-3
TGTGCCAGTAGTATAGATCTATACGGCAGGTCGAGCTCTGGAAACACCATATATTTT
CASSIDLYGRSSSGNTIYF
>TRBD2|NA|TRBV7-2|TRBJ2-7
TGTGCCAGCAGCCCCGAGCGGGGCCGCTACGAGCAGTACTTC
CASSPERGRYEQYF
>NA|NA|TRBV25-1|TRBJ2-2
TGTGCCAGCAGTGAATACACGAACACCGGGGAGCTGTTTTTT
CASSEYTNTGELFF
>NA|once|TRBV7-3|TRBJ2-5
TGTGCCAGCAGCTTAGGTGTACAAGAGACCCAGTACTTC
CASSLGVQETQYF
>NA|NA|TRBV6-5|TRBJ2-1
TGTGCCAGCACCCGTGGCAACAATGAGCAGTTCTTC
CASTRGNNEQFF
>TRBD2|once|TRBV27|TRBJ2-3
TGTGCCAGCAGACACCAGATAGCGGGAGAGCCCACAGATACGCAGTATTTT
CASRHQIAGEPTDTQYF
>TRBD2|NA|TRBV7-2|TRBJ2-7
TGTGCCAGCAGACTTAGCGGGAGTCAGGGGGAGCAGTACTTC
CASRLSGSQGEQYF
>NA|NA|TRBV9|TRBJ2-7
TGTGCCAGCAGCGAGGGGGAAGGGCGGGGTTCCTACGAGCAGTACTTC
CASSEGEGRGSYEQYF
>NA|NA|TRBV15|TRBJ2-3
TGTGCCACCAGCAGAGGGGCGGGCACAGATACGCAGTATTTT
CATSRGAGTDTQYF
>NA|NA|TRBV5-1|TRBJ1-3
TGCGCCAGCAGCTTGGGCGGCTCAAAAGGAAACACCATATATTTT
CASSLGGSKGNTIYF
>TRBD1|NA|TRBV15|TRBJ2-7
TGTGCCACCAGCCGAGATACGGGACAGCTGATAGACGAGCAGTACTTC
CATSRDTGQLIDEQYF
>TRBD1|NA|TRBV11-3|TRBJ2-7
TGTGCCAGCAGTTGGACAGGCCTAGGCTCCTACGAGCAGTACTTC
CASSWTGLGSYEQYF
>NA|NA|TRBV3-1/TRBV3-2|TRBJ2-1
TGTGCCAGCAGCCAGGGCCCTTCCTACAATGAGCAGTTCTTC
CASSQGPSYNEQFF
>NA|NA|TRBV3-1/TRBV3-2|TRBJ2-4
TGTGCCAGCAGCCAGCTACTAAGTGCCAAAAACATTCAGTACTTC
CASSQLLSAKNIQYF
>TRBD1|NA|TRBV10-3|TRBJ1-5
TGTGCCATCAGTGATGGGGACAGGGGGGGCAATCAGCCCCAGCATTTT
CAISDGDRGGNQPQHF
>TRBD2|NA|TRBV28|TRBJ2-2
TGTGCCAGCCGGGACTATACAACCACCGGGGAGCTGTTTTTT
CASRDYTTTGELFF
>NA|NA|TRBV11-3|TRBJ1-1
TGTGCCAGCAGCACAAGTCCGGGGAACACTGAAGCTTTCTTT
CASSTSPGNTEAFF
>NA|NA|TRBV5-1|TRBJ2-2
TGCGCCAGCAGCTCGGGGACGGAGAACACCGGGGAGCTGTTTTTT
CASSSGTENTGELFF
>NA|NA|TRBV7-3|TRBJ2-1
TGTGCCAGCAGCTTTTCGGCTAGCGTGTTTAATGAGCAGTTCTTC
CASSFSASVFNEQFF
>NA|NA|TRBV27|TRBJ1-5
TGTGCCAGCAGTAGAATTATACAGGGTCCAAATCAGCCCCAGCATTTT
CASSRIIQGPNQPQHF
>TRBD1|NA|TRBV2|TRBJ1-5
TGTGCCAGCAGCCTCCAACCCCCTATCGACAGGGCTAGCAATCAGCCCCAGCATTTT
CASSLQPPIDRASNQPQHF
>NA|NA|TRBV11-2|TRBJ2-7
TGTGCCAGCAGCTTACTGGGGGCCGATCAGTACTTC
CASSLLGADQYF
>NA|NA|TRBV6-6|TRBJ1-1
TGTGCCAGCAGTCCCGTGGGGGGGTCGGGGAACACTGAAGCTTTCTTT
CASSPVGGSGNTEAFF
>NA|NA|TRBV30|TRBJ1-2
TGTGCCTGGAGGGGGGACAAAGATGGCTACACCTTC
CAWRGDKDGYTF
>NA|NA|TRBV2|TRBJ1-1
TGTGCCAGCAGTGAAGAAAATGTCTACCTCGGCACTGAAGCTTTCTTT
CASSEENVYLGTEAFF
>NA|once|TRBV28|TRBJ2-3
TGTGCCAGCACCCCCCGGAGCACAGATACGCAGTATTTT
CASTPRSTDTQYF
>TRBD1|NA|TRBV11-2|TRBJ1-4
TGTGCCAGCAGCTTTTGGCCAGGGACAGGGCGTAGGGAAAAACTGTTTTTT
CASSFWPGTGRREKLFF
>NA|NA|TRBV10-1|TRBJ2-1
TGCGCCAGCAGTGAGTCGATAGTGGCGGCGGGATCCTACAATGAGCAGTTCTTC
CASSESIVAAGSYNEQFF